Each of the 27 T cell receptor beta chains below was sequenced from the same sample in a study of a mutant IDH1 vaccine in newly diagnosed glioma. No antigen has been assigned to these receptors. Generated by immunoSEQ multiplex PCR, the TCRdb table keeps only in-frame clones and is missing some. The sample holds about 53,000 clones, about three quarters seen once. Time point reported: week 23, last vaccination. Vaccination comprised doses that each held 300 ug of mutant IDH1 20-mer peptide, plus topical imiquimod. Material: PBMCs, obtained from a glioma patient whose treatment included an IDH1 peptide vaccine. The receptors were sampled from a woman aged 40 to 50 with glioma. Some clones in this sample may be carry-over from other donors' samples.

The rearrangement joins TRBV5-5 to TRBJ1-1; TRBD1 is a possible D gene (5 bases). The CDR3 runs to 14 residues. Trimming took off 0 bases at V and 5 bases at J, with 11 bases between the two ends. Germline V lookup: CDR1 SGHKS, CDR2 YYEKEE (reference sequence). The chain's CDR3 is CASSLAVGRTEAFF. The CDR3 nucleotides read TGTGCCAGCAGCTTGGCCGTGGGACGAACTGAAGCTTTCTTT.

The chain uses TRBV5-6 and TRBJ1-1; a weak D match, TRBD1 (6 bases). CDR3 length equals 14 residues. Per germline, CDR1 SGHDT and CDR2 YYEEEE. The germline V and J ends were trimmed by 4 bases and 1 base, with 11 bases remaining between them. As DNA, the CDR3 is TGTGCCAGCAGCAGGACAGAATCGAACACTGAAGCTTTCTTT. This encodes CASSRTESNTEAFF.

This clone came up once. This chain links TRBV9 with TRBJ1-3, with D hard to call. CDR3 length: 15 residues. CDR1 SGDLS and CDR2 YYNGEE come from the germline V gene. V lost 3 bases to trimming and J lost 0 bases, with 10 bases between them. The CDR3 spells CASSAIRPSGNTIYF. In nucleotides, the CDR3 is TGTGCCAGCAGCGCCATACGACCCTCTGGAAACACCATATATTTT. The full variable domain, rest sourced from reference TRBV9 and TRBJ1-3, is DSGVTQTPKHLITATGQRVTLRCSPRSGDLSVYWYQQSLDQGLQFLIQYYNGEERAKGNILERFSAQQFPDLHSELNLSSLELGDSALYFCASSAIRPSGNTIYFGEGSWLTVV.

V and J are TRBV7-9 and TRBJ2-3; unclear D gene. Trimming stripped 5 bases from V and 6 bases from J, with 9 bases between. Per the germline V gene, CDR1 is SEHNR and CDR2 is FQNEAQ (reference sequence). This CDR3 comprises 12 residues. CDR3 bases: TGTGCCAGCAGCCCCGTTGGGGATACGCAGTATTTT. It translates to CASSPVGDTQYF.

The chain combines TRBV5-5 with TRBJ1-5; D is unclear. There are 13 residues in the CDR3. Germline V lookup: CDR1 SGHKS, CDR2 YYEKEE (reference sequence). V was shortened by 5 bases and J by 4 bases, with 10 bases between the two germline ends. The CDR3 DNA sequence: TGTGCCAGCAGTTGGGGTGGGAATCAGCCCCAGCATTTT. Residues: CASSWGGNQPQHF.

The V and J genes are TRBV7-9 and TRBJ2-2; 11 bases fit TRBD1. V shed 1 base, J shed 6 bases, and the junction held 7 bases outside the gene matches. This CDR3 comprises 17 residues. Germline assignment: CDR1 SEHNR and CDR2 FQNEAQ (reference sequence). CDR3 coding DNA: TGTGCCAGCAGCTTAGTAAGGACAGGGGGCAGCGCCGGGGAGCTGTTTTTT. Translated, it gives CASSLVRTGGSAGELFF. Variable domain in full (rest from reference TRBV7-9 and TRBJ2-2): DTGVSQNPRHKITKRGQNVTFRCDPISEHNRLYWYRQTLGQGPEFLTYFQNEAQLEKSRLLSDRFSAERPKGSFSTLEIQRTEQGDSAMYLCASSLVRTGGSAGELFFGEGSRLTVL.

This clone appeared once. V gene TRBV11-1 combines with J gene TRBJ2-5; the D gene is possibly TRBD2 (6 bases). Per germline, CDR1 SGHAT and CDR2 FQDESV (reference sequence). V was cut by 1 base and J by 0 bases, with 15 bases left in between. This CDR3 comprises 17 residues. CDR3 sequence: CASSLVPSVADQETQYF. CDR3 sequence (DNA): TGTGCCAGCAGCTTAGTCCCCTCCGTAGCGGACCAAGAGACCCAGTACTTC.

This chain uses TRBV6-5 with TRBJ2-7; TRBD1 might be the D (5 bases). The CDR3 totals 14 residues. The V end was cut by 4 bases, the J end by 2 bases, with 12 bases between. Germline assignment: CDR1 MNHEY and CDR2 SVGAGI. For the CDR3, the DNA is TGTGCCAGCAGTTCCCAGGGCAGGCCCTACGAGCAGTACTTC. Its protein is CASSSQGRPYEQYF.

This chain links TRBV15 with TRBJ2-7, with D perhaps TRBD1 (5 bases). Trimming removed 0 bases from V and 0 bases from J, with 9 bases in between. This CDR3 region has 15 residues. CDR1 and CDR2 from the germline V gene are LNHNV and YYDKDF (reference sequence). Here the CDR3 reads CATSRDGAASYEQYF. In DNA form, the CDR3 reads TGTGCCACCAGCAGAGATGGGGCGGCCTCCTACGAGCAGTACTTC. Filled out from reference TRBV15 and TRBJ2-7, the complete variable domain reads DAMVIQNPRYQVTQFGKPVTLSCSQTLNHNVMYWYQQKSSQAPKLLFHYYDKDFNNEADTPDNFQSRRPNTSFCFLDIRSPGLGDTAMYLCATSRDGAASYEQYFGPGTRLTVT.

The rearrangement uses TRBV5-6 and TRBJ1-4; D is undetermined. V shed 4 bases and J shed 7 bases, with 11 bases lying between them. This CDR3 region has 13 residues. Germline lookup yields CDR1 SGHDT and CDR2 YYEEEE. The CDR3 nucleotides are TGTGCCAGCAGCCCAGCTGAGGGTGAAAAACTGTTTTTT. Residues: CASSPAEGEKLFF.

This clone was recorded a few times. This chain links TRBV4-2 with TRBJ2-7; D uncertain. The length of the CDR3 is 15 residues. Germline values: CDR1 LGHNA, CDR2 YNFKEQ. V dropped 1 base and J dropped 4 bases, with 14 bases sitting between them. CDR3 nucleotide sequence: TGTGCCAGCAGCCAAGCACGTAGTTCGGTTTACGAGCAGTACTTC. Translation gives CASSQARSSVYEQYF.

The genes are TRBV2 and TRBJ1-6, with 8 bases identical to TRBD1. Germline CDR1 is SNHLY and CDR2 is FYNNEI. The CDR3 has 15 residues. J was trimmed by 3 bases and V by 6 bases; bases with no gene match: 4. CDR3 sequence (DNA): TGTGCCAGCAGCGACGGACAGGGCTATAATTCACCCCTCCACTTT. This translates into CASSDGQGYNSPLHF. Combining the CDR3 with reference TRBV2 and TRBJ1-6 gives the whole variable domain EPEVTQTPSHQVTQMGQEVILRCVPISNHLYFYWYRQILGQKVEFLVSFYNNEISEKSEIFDDQFSVERPDGSNFTLKIRSTKLEDSAMYFCASSDGQGYNSPLHFGNGTRLTVT.

This chain connects TRBV5-1 to TRBJ1-6; no definite D call. The CDR3 extends over 16 amino acids. V gave up 0 bases and J gave up 10 bases, with 17 bases separating them. Per the germline V gene, CDR1 is SGHRS and CDR2 is YFSETQ. In DNA, the CDR3 is TGCGCCAGCAGCTTGGCCGGGTCAGTGGGCGGGTCACCCCTCCACTTT. It specifies CASSLAGSVGGSPLHF. The entire variable domain, with the rest obtained from reference TRBV5-1 and TRBJ1-6, is as follows: KAGVTQTPRYLIKTRGQQVTLSCSPISGHRSVSWYQQTPGQGLQFLFEYFSETQRNKGNFPGRFSGRQFSNSRSEMNVSTLELGDSALYLCASSLAGSVGGSPLHFGNGTRLTVT.

The chain employs TRBV19 and TRBJ2-7; the D gene is possibly TRBD2 (5 bases). This CDR3 contains 14 residues. Germline V lookup: CDR1 LNHDA, CDR2 SQIVND (reference sequence). Between the trimmed V and J ends, which lost 3 bases and 2 bases, there was a span of 11 bases. For the CDR3, the DNA is TGTGCCAGTAGTATTCGCGGGCCAGCCTACGAGCAGTACTTC. Its protein is CASSIRGPAYEQYF. Full variable domain (remainder filled in from reference TRBV19 and TRBJ2-7): DGGITQSPKYLFRKEGQNVTLSCEQNLNHDAMYWYRQDPGQGLRLIYYSQIVNDFQKGDIAEGYSVSREKKESFPLTVTSAQKNPTAFYLCASSIRGPAYEQYFGPGTRLTVT.

V usage is TRBV6-6 and J usage is TRBJ1-5; D is undetermined. Germline assignment: CDR1 MNHNY and CDR2 SVGAGI (reference sequence). This CDR3 is built from 15 residues. The V gene lost 3 bases and the J gene lost 2 bases, with 11 bases spanning the gap. The CDR3 reads CASSYEQIRNQPQHF. CDR3 DNA sequence: TGTGCCAGCAGTTATGAACAGATCCGCAATCAGCCCCAGCATTTT.

Turning to this clone: A junction boundary mismatches the germline segment, possibly from a read error. This chain uses TRBV10-3 with TRBJ1-6, with D tentatively TRBD1 (5 bases). CDR3 length: 12 amino acids. Per germline, CDR1 ENHRY and CDR2 SYGVKD. The DNA of the CDR3 is TGTGCCATCAGTGAGTCGAACAGGCAGTTCACCTTT. It yields the protein CAISESNRQFTF.

CDR3 sequence (DNA): TGTGCCAGCAGTTCGATCACCTCGGACAATTCACCCCTCCACTTT. Amino acid sequence: CASSSITSDNSPLHF. V usage is TRBV6-6 and J usage is TRBJ1-6; D is uncertain. V was cut by 4 bases and J by 7 bases, with 14 bases left in between. This CDR3 region has 15 residues. Germline V gives CDR1 MNHNY, CDR2 SVGAGI (reference sequence).

V gene TRBV2 combines with J gene TRBJ1-5; 9 bases are shared with TRBD1. V lost 5 bases, J lost 7 bases, and 9 bases stayed unmatched. The CDR3 runs to 15 residues. In germline, CDR1 is SNHLY, CDR2 FYNNEI. The CDR3 DNA is TGTGCCAGCAGTAGATTGGACAGGGGATCACAGCCCCAGCATTTT. Amino acids: CASSRLDRGSQPQHF.

V usage is TRBV19 and J usage is TRBJ1-2; D is possibly TRBD1 (6 bases). Per germline, CDR1 LNHDA and CDR2 SQIVND (reference sequence). Trimming shortened V by 3 bases and J by 0 bases, and 14 bases separated the two germline ends. The CDR3 has 16 residues. The DNA for the CDR3 is TGTGCCAGTAGTATTCCCGAGGGGGGGGCTAACTATGGCTACACCTTC. This sequence encodes CASSIPEGGANYGYTF.

This clone was seen a few times. The J gene is TRBJ1-1, the V gene TRBV7-2; TRBD1 matches 7 bases. From germline, CDR1 is SGHTA and CDR2 FQGNSA. This CDR3 is built from 14 residues. Unmatched junction bases numbered 4, after V lost 2 bases and J lost 4 bases. CDR3 protein: CASSLRTGGTEAFF. The CDR3 DNA follows: TGTGCCAGCAGCTTACGGACAGGCGGCACTGAAGCTTTCTTT.

This clone appeared once. The rearrangement joins TRBV5-6 to TRBJ2-1, with D possibly being TRBD2 (7 bases). Trimming stripped 7 bases from V and 9 bases from J, with 26 bases between. The CDR3 totals 16 residues. Germline V CDR1 and CDR2: SGHDT, YYEEEE. CDR3 bases: TGTGCCAGCCGACGGGGGGCCTTTCGGGGGAGGGGTGAGCAGTTCTTC. It yields the protein CASRRGAFRGRGEQFF.

J is TRBJ2-2 and V is TRBV7-9, with 7 bases lining up with TRBD2. V lost 2 bases to trimming and J lost 4 bases; unmatched junction nucleotides: 4. The CDR3 length is 15 residues. Per germline, CDR1 SEHNR and CDR2 FQNEAQ (reference sequence). The DNA of the CDR3 is TGTGCCAGCAGCTTAACGGGGGGATCCACCGGGGAGCTGTTTTTT. It translates to CASSLTGGSTGELFF.

In this sample, this clone turned up a few times. The rearrangement uses TRBV10-2 and TRBJ1-1; the D is unclear. This CDR3 region has 12 residues. V was shortened by 4 bases and J by 1 base, with 4 bases between the two germline ends. Germline V lookup: CDR1 WSHSY, CDR2 SAAADI. The CDR3 sequence is CASSVGNTEAFF. CDR3 bases: TGCGCCAGCAGTGTGGGGAACACTGAAGCTTTCTTT.

The chain couples TRBV9 to TRBJ2-7; D remains ambiguous. The V end lost 0 bases, the J end lost 1 base, and 8 bases lay between the germline ends. This CDR3 comprises 14 residues. The germline V gene encodes CDR1 SGDLS and CDR2 YYNGEE. Written as DNA, the CDR3 is TGTGCCAGCAGCGTAGGTGAGGCGTCCTACGAGCAGTACTTC. It translates to CASSVGEASYEQYF.

CDR3 bases: TGTGCCAGCAGCCCCACGGGACAGGGTGGAAACACCATATATTTT. Its protein is CASSPTGQGGNTIYF. The rearrangement joins TRBV9 to TRBJ1-3, with 9 bases identical to TRBD1. The length of the CDR3 is 15 residues. Germline trimming cut 4 bases from V and 3 bases from J; bases unmatched to any gene: 5. Germline CDR1 SGDLS, CDR2 YYNGEE. Based on the CDR3 plus reference TRBV9 and TRBJ1-3, the full variable domain is DSGVTQTPKHLITATGQRVTLRCSPRSGDLSVYWYQQSLDQGLQFLIQYYNGEERAKGNILERFSAQQFPDLHSELNLSSLELGDSALYFCASSPTGQGGNTIYFGEGSWLTVV.

The rearrangement uses TRBV5-1 and TRBJ2-1; no clear D gene. V was shortened by 2 bases and J by 6 bases, with 9 bases between the two germline ends. Germline loops: CDR1 SGHRS, CDR2 YFSETQ. The CDR3 extends over 13 amino acids. The CDR3 nucleotides read TGCGCCAGCAGCTTTCTGCAGGTCAATGAGCAGTTCTTC. This gives the protein CASSFLQVNEQFF.

V and J are TRBV5-6 and TRBJ2-7; D is undetermined. There are 14 residues in the CDR3. Germline CDR1 is SGHDT and CDR2 is YYEEEE. V was clipped by 1 base and J by 4 bases, with 12 bases between them. The CDR3 is CASSLMQNEYEQYF. The DNA of the CDR3 is TGTGCCAGCAGCTTGATGCAGAATGAATACGAGCAGTACTTC.